This T cell receptor beta chain comes out of a study of shared clonotypes between healthy human individuals. This CDR3 has 14 residues. V was cut by 0 bases and J by 3 bases, with 10 bases left in between. Per germline, CDR1 SGHRS and CDR2 YFSETQ. Clones were sequenced by immunoSEQ multiplex PCR, and TCRdb holds only the in-frame ones, with some missing. The data contain around 1 million clones, 76% of them seen just once; the ten biggest clones take up about 1.5%. Concerning this clone itself: Other DNA sequences within the sample encode an identical CDR3.

The clonotype originates from a man between 18 and 35 years old in good health. Sequencing was performed on memory CD4+ T cells sorted from blood. Subset given: CD45RA-negative fraction. The chain is built from TRBV5-1 and TRBJ2-7, with no clear D. CDR3 amino acids: CASSLEGQSYEQYF. CDR3 bases: TGCGCCAGCAGCTTGGAAGGTCAGAGCTACGAGCAGTACTTC.